What follows are 28 T cell receptor beta chains derived from one specimen sequenced in a study of T cells in Graves' hyperthyroidism and ophthalmopathy. There were TCR beta CDR3 regions amplified from RNA transcripts. The HTBI set primed first-round TCR CDR3 RT-PCR. TCRdb re-called the multiplex PCR reads with MiXCR, one entry per CDR3 protein. The profile shows hundreds of thousands of distinct CDR3 sequences, roughly 20% of them singletons. The sequenced material came from blood. These receptor sequences come from a woman between 45 and 65 years old with Graves' hyperthyroidism that later progressed to Graves' ophthalmopathy.

Only a few counts were recorded for this clonotype. The chain combines TRBV20-1 with TRBJ1-2; D remains ambiguous. Trimming left V 3 bases short and J 0 bases short, with 14 bases between. The germline V gene encodes CDR1 DFQATT and CDR2 SNEGSKA (reference sequence). The CDR3 totals 15 residues. CDR3 coding DNA: TGCAGTGCTAGGCCAACGCGGGGTGCTAACTATGGCTACACCTTC. This codes for CSARPTRGANYGYTF.

This clonotype was picked up many times. The chain couples TRBV5-1 to TRBJ2-1; no definite D call. The CDR3 spans 13 residues. The germline V and J ends were trimmed by 3 bases and 9 bases, with 13 bases remaining between them. CDR1 and CDR2 from the germline V gene are SGHRS and YFSETQ. The CDR3 loop is CASSSDGVGEQFF. Here the CDR3 DNA reads TGCGCCAGCAGCTCTGACGGAGTGGGTGAGCAGTTCTTC.

The chain carries TRBV5-1 and TRBJ1-2, with no clear D. Trimming pared 3 bases from V and 0 bases from J, leaving 15 bases between. Germline lookup yields CDR1 SGHRS and CDR2 YFSETQ. The CDR3 length is 16 residues. CDR3 amino acids: CASSSRRTIANYGYTF. CDR3 DNA: TGCGCCAGCAGCTCTCGACGGACTATTGCTAACTATGGCTACACCTTC.

This clonotype was observed many times. The chain joins TRBV29-1 to TRBJ1-2, with a weak D call TRBD1 (5 bases). This CDR3 comprises 13 residues. The germline V gene has CDR1 SQVTM and CDR2 ANQGSEA. V gave up 8 bases and J gave up 5 bases, with 18 bases separating them. The CDR3 is CSSDTGTAYGYTF. The CDR3 region has the DNA TGCAGCTCCGATACCGGGACGGCTTATGGCTACACCTTC. The full variable domain, rest sourced from reference TRBV29-1 and TRBJ1-2, is SAVISQKPSRDICQRGTSLTIQCQVDSQVTMMFWYRQQPGQSLTLIATANQGSEATYESGFVIDKFPISRPNLTFSTLTVSNMSPEDSSIYLCSSDTGTAYGYTFGSGTRLTVV.

The sample holds a few counts of this clonotype. V usage is TRBV4-2 and J usage is TRBJ2-1; TRBD2 matches 16 bases. The CDR3 contains 16 residues. Germline assignment: CDR1 LGHNA and CDR2 YNFKEQ. V lost 6 bases to trimming and J lost 2 bases; unmatched junction nucleotides: 1. CDR3 amino acids: CASRGLAGGTYNEQFF. In DNA form, the CDR3 reads TGTGCCAGCAGGGGACTAGCGGGGGGGACCTACAATGAGCAGTTCTTC.

The chain recombines TRBV11-2 with TRBJ2-7, with 10 bases that match TRBD2. The germline V gene encodes CDR1 SGHAT and CDR2 FQNNGV. Trimming removed 0 bases from V and 2 bases from J; junction bases left unmatched: 4. This CDR3 contains 16 residues. The CDR3 DNA is TGTGCCAGCAGCTTAGACAGACTAGCGGGTACCTACGAGCAGTACTTC. Amino acid sequence: CASSLDRLAGTYEQYF.

This clonotype was counted many times. This sequence joins TRBV7-6 and TRBJ1-2, with a weak D call TRBD1 (6 bases). Trimming shortened V by 5 bases and J by 2 bases, and 12 bases separated the two germline ends. The CDR3 loop spans 14 amino acids. The germline gives CDR1 SGHVS, CDR2 FNYEAQ. The CDR3: CASSPGGLNYGYTF. DNA of the CDR3: TGTGCCAGCAGCCCGGGGGGCCTCAACTATGGCTACACCTTC.

This clonotype was recorded many times. The rearrangement links TRBV27 to TRBJ2-2, with 8 bases identical to TRBD1. Germline values: CDR1 MNHEY, CDR2 SMNVEV (reference sequence). The J segment lost 0 bases and the V segment lost 3 bases, leaving 3 bases of the junction unmatched. This CDR3 region has 16 residues. The CDR3 protein is CASSFQGASNTGELFF. In DNA, the CDR3 is TGTGCCAGCAGTTTTCAGGGGGCCTCGAACACCGGGGAGCTGTTTTTT.

The rearrangement links TRBV2 to TRBJ1-5; TRBD1 agrees at 9 bases. Germline-derived CDR1 and CDR2 are SNHLY and FYNNEI. The CDR3 has 14 amino acids. V shed 6 bases, J shed 7 bases, and the junction held 7 bases outside the gene matches. The CDR3 loop reads CASSGGQGRQPQHF. The CDR3 nucleotides read TGTGCCAGCAGCGGCGGACAGGGGAGGCAGCCCCAGCATTTT.

V usage is TRBV7-2 and J usage is TRBJ1-4, with a tentative D call TRBD1 (5 bases). The CDR3 spans 15 residues. Trimming removed 5 bases at V and 5 bases at J, with 15 bases between. The germline CDR1 and CDR2 sequences are SGHTA and FQGNSA. The CDR3 loop is CASSLTGTVNEKLFF. The CDR3 DNA reads as TGTGCCAGCAGCCTCACCGGGACGGTGAATGAAAAACTGTTTTTT.

This clonotype appeared many times. This rearrangement joins TRBV2 to TRBJ1-2, with TRBD1 identical over 8 bases. The CDR3 loop spans 13 amino acids. V lost 7 bases, J lost 7 bases, and 8 bases stayed unmatched. CDR1 and CDR2 (germline): SNHLY, FYNNEI. CDR3 coding DNA: TGTGCCAGCACCCGAAGGGGGACAGGTGGCTACACCTTC. The encoded protein is CASTRRGTGGYTF.

At least ten counts were recorded for this clonotype. Here the CDR3 DNA reads TGTGCCAGCAGCTTAGGACAGACCCGCTATGGCTACACCTTC. Its translation is CASSLGQTRYGYTF. This chain uses TRBV11-2 with TRBJ1-2; D is perhaps TRBD1 (5 bases). V lost 1 base, J lost 4 bases, and 10 bases lay in between. Germline loops: CDR1 SGHAT, CDR2 FQNNGV. The CDR3 covers 14 residues.

This clonotype was detected only a few times. The rearrangement joins TRBV2 to TRBJ2-6; the match to TRBD1 covers 12 bases. CDR3 length equals 20 residues. J was trimmed by 0 bases and V by 7 bases; bases with no gene match: 13. Looked up from germline, CDR1 is SNHLY and CDR2 is FYNNEI. The CDR3 is CASIRGPGQGALSGANVLTF. DNA of the CDR3: TGTGCCAGCATCCGAGGGCCGGGACAGGGGGCCCTCTCTGGGGCCAACGTCCTGACTTTC.

This clonotype was seen ten or more times. The chain uses TRBV20-1 and TRBJ2-5; 10 bases are a match to TRBD1. The CDR3 is 13 residues long. J lost 4 bases, V lost 6 bases, and 5 bases had no gene match. Germline V gene lookup returns CDR1 DFQATT and CDR2 SNEGSKA (reference sequence). CDR3 DNA sequence: TGCAGTGCACCGACAGGGGGCCTAGAGACCCAGTACTTC. Its protein is CSAPTGGLETQYF.

The rearrangement joins TRBV5-1 to TRBJ2-1; perhaps TRBD1 as D (5 bases). The CDR3 runs to 15 residues. Deletions cut 5 bases from V and 5 bases from J, with 17 bases between. The germline V gene encodes CDR1 SGHRS and CDR2 YFSETQ. CDR3 coding DNA: TGCGCCAGCAGTTCGACAGAGTCCAGACACAATGAGCAGTTCTTC. Its translation is CASSSTESRHNEQFF.

In its sample, this clonotype was seen a few times. This chain uses TRBV7-9 with TRBJ2-3; D perhaps matches TRBD1 (6 bases). CDR1 and CDR2 from the germline V gene are SEHNR and FQNEAQ (reference sequence). This CDR3 spans 15 amino acids. The V gene lost 5 bases and the J gene lost 1 base, with 13 bases spanning the gap. For the CDR3, the DNA is TGTGCCAGCAGCATGGACAGCCCCGGCACAGATACGCAGTATTTT. This encodes CASSMDSPGTDTQYF.

This clonotype was counted at least ten times. The V and J genes are TRBV2 and TRBJ2-2; tentatively, D is TRBD1 (6 bases). This CDR3 spans 14 amino acids. Germline values: CDR1 SNHLY, CDR2 FYNNEI. V lost 7 bases to trimming and J lost 1 base, with 10 bases between them. CDR3 sequence: CASMKDRNTGELFF. In DNA form, the CDR3 reads TGTGCCAGCATGAAGGACAGGAACACCGGGGAGCTGTTTTTT.

This clonotype showed up just a few times. The chain joins TRBV4-1 to TRBJ1-2; D is perhaps TRBD1 (5 bases). Germline-derived CDR1 and CDR2 are MGHRA and YSYEKL. This CDR3 has 14 amino acids. With 4 bases removed from V and 7 bases from J, the gap between germline ends came to 16 bases. In DNA form, the CDR3 reads TGCGCCAGCAGCCCCGGACAAAACCGACGTGGCTACACCTTC. Translated, it gives CASSPGQNRRGYTF.

This clonotype was detected many times. The chain recombines TRBV12-5 with TRBJ2-7; D gene unclear. Germline values: CDR1 LGHNT, CDR2 FRNRAP. Trimming removed 1 base at V and 4 bases at J, with 8 bases between. CDR3 size: 13 residues. CDR3 sequence: CASGLALGYEQYF. CDR3 DNA sequence: TGTGCTAGTGGTTTGGCACTGGGGTACGAGCAGTACTTC.

The chain employs TRBV19 and TRBJ1-1; the match to TRBD1 covers 7 bases. Germline CDR1 LNHDA, CDR2 SQIVND (reference sequence). The junction had 11 bases not matched to a gene; V was cut back by 6 bases and J by 1 base. CDR3 length equals 16 residues. CDR3 loop: CASSRSAQGTNTEAFF. The CDR3 region has the DNA TGTGCCAGTAGCCGAAGTGCACAGGGGACGAACACTGAAGCTTTCTTT. Using reference TRBV19 and TRBJ1-1 for the parts outside the CDR3, the full variable domain is DGGITQSPKYLFRKEGQNVTLSCEQNLNHDAMYWYRQDPGQGLRLIYYSQIVNDFQKGDIAEGYSVSREKKESFPLTVTSAQKNPTAFYLCASSRSAQGTNTEAFFGQGTRLTVV.

This chain connects TRBV12-3 or TRBV12-4 to TRBJ2-3; the D is unclear. CDR3 length: 12 residues. The V end was cut by 5 bases, the J end by 4 bases, with 7 bases between. CDR3 nucleotide sequence: TGTGCCAGCAGTAGGCGTCCAGATACGCAGTATTTT. Amino acids: CASSRRPDTQYF.

The V call is TRBV29-1, the J call TRBJ2-5, with D possibly being TRBD2 (6 bases). Trimming shortened V by 8 bases and J by 4 bases, and 11 bases separated the two germline ends. Per germline, CDR1 SQVTM and CDR2 ANQGSEA. This CDR3 is 11 amino acids long. Here the CDR3 reads CSYRGSETQYF. DNA of the CDR3: TGCAGCTACCGGGGGTCAGAGACCCAGTACTTC.

This clonotype was seen a few times. The V and J genes are TRBV5-1 and TRBJ2-1, with TRBD2 identical over 10 bases. This CDR3 region has 16 residues. Germline V gene sequence: CDR1 SGHRS, CDR2 YFSETQ. J gave up 2 bases and V 0 bases, and 2 bases lay outside the gene matches. CDR3 nucleotides: TGCGCCAGCAGCTTGGAGCGGGGGGGCCCCTACAATGAGCAGTTCTTC. It translates to CASSLERGGPYNEQFF.

This clonotype has more than one count but fewer than ten. This chain joins TRBV27 and TRBJ2-2; D is possibly TRBD1 (6 bases). Germline V CDR1 and CDR2: MNHEY, SMNVEV (reference sequence). Trimming took off 5 bases at V and 5 bases at J, with 15 bases between the two ends. The CDR3 sequence is 15 residues long. This chain's CDR3 is CASSRETGNTGELFF. The CDR3 coding sequence is TGTGCCAGCAGTAGAGAAACAGGGAATACCGGGGAGCTGTTTTTT.

A note on this clonotype: This may be a read error: a much more frequent sequence differs by one nucleotide. The chain combines TRBV12-3 or TRBV12-4 with TRBJ1-2; D remains ambiguous. The length of the CDR3 is 14 residues. CDR3: CVSSSGPHDYGYTF. The CDR3, as DNA: TGTGTCAGCAGTAGCGGACCCCATGACTATGGCTACACCTTC.

The rearrangement joins TRBV7-9 to TRBJ1-4; 7 bases fit TRBD1. CDR1 is SEHNR, CDR2 FQNEAQ, per germline (reference sequence). The CDR3 sequence is 13 residues long. V lost 10 bases and J lost 2; bases outside the gene matches: 4. CDR3 residues: CAINRGTNEKLFF. DNA for the CDR3: TGTGCCATCAACAGGGGCACTAATGAAAAACTGTTTTTT. Full variable domain (missing parts from reference TRBV7-9 and TRBJ1-4): DTGVSQNPRHKITKRGQNVTFRCDPISEHNRLYWYRQTLGQGPEFLTYFQNEAQLEKSRLLSDRFSAERPKGSFSTLEIQRTEQGDSAMYLCAINRGTNEKLFFGSGTQLSVL.

The CDR3 spells CASSRSRTGSGYNSPLHF. CDR3 sequence (DNA): TGTGCCAGCTCTCGATCTCGAACAGGGTCTGGCTATAATTCACCCCTCCACTTT. The V and J genes are TRBV18 and TRBJ1-6; D might be TRBD1 (6 bases). The CDR3 loop spans 18 amino acids. Germline V gene lookup returns CDR1 KGHSH and CDR2 LQKENI. Trimming pared 6 bases from V and 3 bases from J, leaving 21 bases between.

This clonotype was counted only a few times. The CDR3 region is CASSPDRGDEQYF. The CDR3 bases are TGTGCCAGCAGCCCCGACAGGGGAGACGAGCAGTACTTC. The gene calls are TRBV27 and TRBJ2-7, with 8 bases aligning to TRBD1. Germline lookup yields CDR1 MNHEY and CDR2 SMNVEV (reference sequence). The CDR3 has 13 residues. Germline trimming cut 6 bases from V and 5 bases from J; bases unmatched to any gene: 6.